What follows is one T cell receptor beta chain and its context. What it binds is unknown. The entry originates in a study of cytomegalovirus exposure and HLA in healthy donors. About the study: Drawn from HLA-typed donors, approximately 85 million unique TCRs were held in an early data release.

The PCR had 60 Vbeta and 13 Jbeta primers. Using immunoSEQ multiplex PCR, the repertoire was profiled, and TCRdb retains in-frame clones only, with some absent. The table includes approximately 84,000 clones, around 80% detected once. CDR1 MNHEY and CDR2 SMNVEV come from the germline V gene (reference sequence). Losses at the gene ends were 5 bases for V and 4 bases for J; bases not matched to a gene: 2. The CDR3 sequence is 14 residues long. Study conclusions and caveats: In a later analysis, the majority of CMV-associated beta chains seemingly showed HLA restriction.

The chain joins TRBV27 to TRBJ2-1, with 10 bases lining up with TRBD1. The sequence was obtained from a male donor in good health and CMV-seropositive. The sequencing input was PBMCs. The DNA of the CDR3 is TGTGCCAGCAGTCGGACAGGGGGTTACAATGAGCAGTTCTTC. The encoded protein is CASSRTGGYNEQFF.